This is a list of T cell receptor beta chains from one sample in a study of OX40 agonist ivuxolimab in advanced cancers. TCRdb keeps only in-frame clones here, not all; method: immunoSEQ multiplex PCR. Seen here are 55,000 to 65,000 clones, over 80% observed once, and the top ten hold more than 20%. Source: CD4+ or CD8+ T cells sorted from blood, taken in a trial of the OX40 agonist ivuxolimab. These TCRs come from an adult with an advanced solid tumor such as melanoma, head and neck, liver or kidney cancer. Both conserved end residues are part of each CDR3. D genes are given only for firm matches. Size is stated for part of the rows, as once, few or many counts, or as a class when the clone is expanded.

>TRBD1|NA|TRBJ1-6|TRBV30
CAWSVLGQGNSPLHF
TGTGCCTGGAGTGTACTGGGACAGGGGAATTCACCCCTCCACTTT
>NA|NA|TRBJ2-3|TRBV19
CASSMYNTDTQYF
TGTGCCAGTAGTATGTACAACACAGATACGCAGTATTTT
>TRBD1|NA|TRBJ1-5|TRBV4-3
CASSPGQGRNQPQHF
TGCGCCAGCAGCCCAGGACAGGGCCGCAATCAGCCCCAGCATTTT
>NA|few|TRBJ2-4|TRBV6-6
CASSYDRLSKNIQYF
TGTGCCAGCAGTTACGACAGATTGTCCAAAAACATTCAGTACTTC
>NA|NA|TRBJ1-4|TRBV6-5
CASERQYYPHEKLFF
TGTGCCAGCGAACGGCAGTATTACCCTCATGAAAAACTGTTTTTT
>NA|NA|TRBJ2-3|TRBV10-3
CAISGKEDTDTQYF
TGTGCCATCAGTGGGAAAGAAGACACAGATACGCAGTATTTT
>NA|once|TRBJ2-3|TRBV27
CASSLRQSDTQYF
TGTGCCAGCAGTCTCAGACAGTCAGATACGCAGTATTTT
>NA|NA|TRBJ2-1|TRBV2
CASSVAPPNEQFF
TGTGCCAGCAGTGTTGCGCCGCCGAATGAGCAGTTCTTC
>NA|NA|TRBJ1-1|TRBV19
CASSGTKNEAFF
TGTGCCAGTAGTGGGACAAAGAATGAAGCTTTCTTT
>NA|NA|TRBJ1-6|TRBV4-3
CASSQEAVGDSPLHF
TGCGCCAGCAGCCAAGAGGCGGTCGGTGATTCACCCCTCCACTTT
>NA|NA|TRBJ2-5|TRBV28
CASSSGARIETQYF
TGTGCCAGCTCTTCAGGGGCCCGCATAGAGACCCAGTACTTC
>NA|NA|TRBJ2-3|TRBV28
CASSFPPRIDTQYF
TGTGCCAGCAGTTTTCCCCCCCGGATAGATACGCAGTATTTT
>NA|NA|TRBJ2-5|TRBV19
CASSYTRALGETQYF
TGTGCCAGTAGTTACACCAGAGCTCTTGGGGAGACCCAGTACTTC
>NA|NA|TRBJ2-1|TRBV13
CASSSIALGSDLSLNEQFF
TGTGCCAGCAGCTCGATCGCCCTCGGTAGCGACCTTTCTCTCAATGAGCAGTTCTTC
>NA|NA|TRBJ2-3|TRBV7-7
CASSLDNADTQYF
TGTGCTAGCAGCTTAGATAATGCAGATACGCAGTATTTT
>NA|NA|TRBJ2-1|TRBV20-1
CSAIADNEQFF
TGCAGTGCTATTGCAGACAATGAGCAGTTCTTC
>TRBD2|NA|TRBJ2-1|TRBV28
CASNLAGDNEQFF
TGTGCCAGCAACCTAGCGGGGGATAATGAGCAGTTCTTC
>NA|NA|TRBJ2-2|TRBV19
CASSIFTGELFF
TGTGCCAGTAGTATTTTTACCGGGGAGCTGTTTTTT
>TRBD1|NA|TRBJ1-5|TRBV30
CAWTAPSGTGSYSNQPQHF
TGTGCCTGGACCGCACCATCTGGGACAGGAAGTTATAGCAATCAGCCCCAGCATTTT
>NA|NA|TRBJ1-4|TRBV5-1
CASSLPTTTGSNEKLFF
TGCGCCAGCAGCTTACCCACAACGACAGGTTCCAATGAAAAACTGTTTTTT
>NA|NA|TRBJ2-3|TRBV7-3
CASSFTDTQYF
TGTGCCAGCAGCTTCACAGATACGCAGTATTTT
>TRBD2|NA|TRBJ2-1|TRBV28
CASSLRLAGFNEQFF
TGTGCCAGCAGTTTGCGGCTAGCGGGGTTCAATGAGCAGTTCTTC
>NA|NA|TRBJ2-1|TRBV4-1
CASSQAHSLEPNEQFF
TGCGCCAGCAGCCAAGCGCACAGCCTAGAGCCCAATGAGCAGTTCTTC
>TRBD1|NA|TRBJ1-2|TRBV27
CASSPRYGTVHSGYTF
TGTGCCAGCAGTCCCAGGTATGGGACAGTCCATTCTGGCTACACCTTC
>TRBD1|once|TRBJ2-1|TRBV2
CASSPGTGGCNEQFF
TGTGCCAGCAGCCCCGGGACAGGGGGCTGCAATGAGCAGTTCTTC
>NA|NA|TRBJ1-4|TRBV28
CASSLYSQTNEKLFF
TGTGCCAGCAGTTTATATTCGCAGACTAATGAAAAACTGTTTTTT
>NA|NA|TRBJ2-5|TRBV9
CASSVGGSIQETQYF
TGTGCCAGCAGCGTAGGGGGTAGCATCCAAGAGACCCAGTACTTC